This T cell receptor beta chain originates from a study of blood T cell repertoires in COVID-19. The overall study: PBMCs, B-cell-depleted T cells, or T cells were the source of the cDNA or gDNA that made up the material.

CDR3 length: 13 residues. Germline assignment: CDR1 LNHNV and CDR2 YYDKDF (reference sequence). Deletions cut 3 bases from V and 10 bases from J, with 15 bases between. This clone appeared once. The method was immunoSEQ multiplex PCR; TCRdb's version includes in-frame clones alone and lacks a portion of them. The table shows approximately 100,000 clones, with about 89% occurring only once. The genes are TRBV15 and TRBJ1-1, with D tentatively TRBD1 (5 bases). This clonotype was obtained from a human donor with acute or convalescent COVID-19. The donor label of this sample is uncertain. Sequencing was performed on peripheral blood. In DNA, the CDR3 is TGTGCCACCAGCAGTTGGGACGGCGGGAGAGCTTTCTTT. Protein: CATSSWDGGRAFF.